This TCR beta chain was sequenced in a study of blood T cell repertoires in COVID-19. As for the study in general: Sample material is recorded as cDNA or gDNA derived from T cells, B-cell-depleted T cells, or PBMCs.

Generated by immunoSEQ multiplex PCR, the TCRdb table keeps only in-frame clones and is missing some. The profile shows around 150,000 clones, approximately 88% of them singletons. Participants came from about two dozen US areas, aged about 18 to 90 years. Cohort allocation depended upon clinical history that participants reported. Cohort 3 recovered donors had two negative PCRs, clearance, or symptom resolution. Germline V gives CDR1 DFQATT, CDR2 SNEGSKA (reference sequence). V shed 3 bases and J shed 0 bases, with 6 bases lying between them. CDR3 length: 13 amino acids. The chain has TRBV20-1 and TRBJ2-4, with no clear D. The sequenced material came from PBMCs or T cells enriched from blood (not recorded which). The TCR was taken from a woman aged 55-70 years who had recovered from COVID-19. The CDR3 nucleotides are TGCAGTGCTAGTTCCGTAGCCAAAAACATTCAGTACTTC. Encoded protein: CSASSVAKNIQYF.